This T cell receptor beta chain appears in the sequencing data of a study of T cell changes during pregnancy in multiple sclerosis. The method was immunoSEQ multiplex PCR; TCRdb's version includes in-frame clones alone and lacks a portion of them. The table has around 38,000 clones, 80% to 95% seen once. This clone came up once. The trim removed 0 bases at V and 5 bases at J, leaving 11 bases unmatched. The CDR3 runs to 17 residues. The germline gives CDR1 LNHNV, CDR2 YYDKDF (reference sequence). J is TRBJ1-2 and V is TRBV15; 8 bases are a match to TRBD1. The sequencing here drew on CD4+ T cells from peripheral blood mononuclear cells, taken in the third trimester of pregnancy. The receptor was derived from a female donor in good health, enrolled as a control in a pregnancy study. The CDR3 DNA sequence: TGTGCCACCAGCAGAGATTTCAGGACAGGGAGCCTTTATGGCTACACCTTC. This translates into CATSRDFRTGSLYGYTF.